This TCR beta chain was sequenced during a study of cytomegalovirus exposure and HLA in healthy donors (dated by TCRdb to the late 2010s). Background on the whole study: An earlier analysis of approximately 600 of the donors reported about 290 Gb of sequence data and 117 million unique TCR beta sequences from about 200 million T cells. The study used immunosequencing to profile the T cell repertoires of 600 to 850 subjects and linked those repertoires to cytomegalovirus serostatus. To study patterns of TCR occurrence, a later analysis re-analyzed previously published TCR beta repertoires from 666 donors and added high-resolution HLA genotyping. The study aimed to test whether signatures of past pathogen exposure could be identified by cataloging public T cell receptors. Along with the roughly 710-subject first cohort, a separate validation cohort of over 90 different subjects was used. High-throughput TCR immunosequencing, statistical association of individual TCRs with disease status, and machine learning were combined to predict cytomegalovirus infection status. Among roughly 400 genotyped donors of the cohort, an average of around 250,000 unique TCR beta nucleotide sequences was sequenced per donor, of which 15% to 20% were non-productive. An early release covering about 600 HLA-typed donors comprised 250 to 350 gigabases of sequencing data and around 80 million unique TCR sequences. Among the approximately 420 genotyped donors, 81% belonged to the genetic ancestry cluster associated with self-reported Caucasian donors. HLA typing included class I and class II loci at four-digit resolution. To decide whether each TCR beta V gene segment behaved as functional or pseudogenic, an earlier analysis of some 540 of the donors relied on high-throughput TCR beta sequencing. In the later analysis, no new phenotypic data were used to find candidate immune exposures; instead, reliance was placed on TCR beta sequences and their occurrence across donors. Donor age, sex, ethnicity and CMV serostatus were compiled together with the repertoire data. In a later genetic analysis, genome-wide SNP genotypes for about 65% of the 666 donors were used, and that subset was treated as a discovery cohort. Because of strong linkage in the cohort, roughly five DR-DQ haplotypes were treated as single units for association and clustering. Typing coverage differed by locus: A, B, C, DRB1 and DQB1 were typed in about 620-630 donors, DQA1 in about 500, DPA1 in around 600, and DPB1 in approximately 450. Every discovery cohort repertoire had been produced on one sequencing platform. Results the study describes overall, beyond this receptor: An association between a missense DCLRE1C variant and V-gene and J-gene trimming of TCR beta chains was found in a later genetic analysis and replicated in an independent cohort. The classifier was reported to diagnose cytomegalovirus status with high specificity and sensitivity in both the original and validation cohorts. Over 15 rarely observed V segments, including chromosome 9 orphons, were excluded from the earlier analysis of just under 600 of the donors because counts were too low. A further reported finding was that TCR beta sequences accurately predicted the HLA-A and HLA-B alleles for most subjects in the first cohort. The sequencing pipeline was judged likely to have produced a cluster of highly shared sequence variants as a technical artifact. Immune exposure information for the cohort was limited to CMV serostatus. In a later analysis, the rate of TCR association differed among HLA loci, with DRB1 alleles having the most associated TCRs and HLA-C alleles having the fewest. Because some donors lacked HLA typing at each locus, the association tests relied only on the typed subset. The study gave a list of about 150 TCR beta chains associated with cytomegalovirus. According to a later genetic analysis, donors in an Asian-associated ancestry cluster had fewer N-insertions in productive TCRs than the approximately 690-donor mean. When HLA alleles, especially DR and DQ, strongly co-occurred, TCR associations were difficult to assign to individual alleles. In a later analysis, most CMV-associated TCR beta chains were found to appear HLA-restricted, with HLA associations seemingly driven largely by CMV exposure. According to the authors, the approach could potentially be generalized to other disease states and immunological phenotypes. A later analysis associated some 17,000 TCR beta sequences with specific HLA alleles at a false discovery rate of 0.05. In vitro tests confirmed that three of the cytomegalovirus-associated TCR beta chains recognize cytomegalovirus antigens. Presence/absence analyses assumed roughly uniform sequencing depth across donors, an assumption that may not hold. Most TCR sequences were observed very rarely across donors, whereas some public TCRs were present in many individuals. In a later analysis, HLA-associated TCR beta chains showed more clonal expansion and lower generation probabilities than non-associated chains that were equally common. The cohort was sequenced for TCR beta chains only, and without alpha or paired-chain data the features that could be detected were limited. Correlated functional status among segregating V segments might reflect linkage disequilibrium, but an unknown experimental factor could not be ruled out. In an earlier analysis of about 550 of the donors, most TCR beta V segments were observed in productive rearrangements about 87% or about 30% of the time, broadly matching IMGT annotations. According to a later analysis, parvovirus B19, influenza, CMV and Epstein-Barr virus appeared linked to several top co-occurrence clusters.

The cohort was made up of about 610 healthy bone marrow donors. At the time of sampling, all cohort members were nominally healthy, though unrecorded immune exposures were likely present. The donor tested CMV seropositive and was one of the 289 seropositive cohort members. A peripheral blood sample was provided by each donor, and peripheral blood mononuclear cells were used for TCR beta sequencing. Genomic DNA was extracted from the blood cell samples with the Qiagen DNeasy Blood Extraction Kit. Worth noting for this clone: Its antigen remains unidentified. Base qualities were left out, and no much larger clone turns up one base away.

The library relied on the immunoSEQ multiplex PCR assay. A mixture of 60 forward primers for TCR Vbeta segments and 13 reverse primers for TCR Jbeta segments was used in the multiplex PCR. The CDR3 region of rearranged TCR beta genes was amplified from genomic DNA by a multiplex PCR assay. The Illumina HiSeq System was used to sequence the amplified TCR beta libraries as 87-base-pair reads. On the study's bioinformatics: A later analysis tallied some 79 million unique TCR beta chains across the roughly 610 repertoires, and about 12 million of those chains were shared by two or more donors. To remove PCR and sequencing errors, raw reads were error-corrected and collapsed into unique sequences using a nearest-neighbor algorithm that merged closely related sequences. CDR3 sequences were aligned to IMGT reference sequences to assign V, D and J gene segments. For a sequence to be retained, at least a six-nucleotide match to both a V gene segment and a J gene segment was required. Rearrangements were called productive when the CDR3 lacked stop codons and stayed in frame with V and J; all others were non-productive. Following IMGT convention, CDR3 was defined as the stretch from the second conserved V-encoded cysteine up to the conserved J-encoded phenylalanine. Sequences without an unambiguous match to a single V gene segment were excluded from the earlier analysis of almost 600 of the donors. In an earlier analysis of roughly 500 of the donors, V segments were called functional above 56.7% productive rearrangements and were called segregating when the between-donor standard deviation exceeded 5%. To diagnose cytomegalovirus status from the catalog of TCR beta chain sequences, a statistical classification framework was built. In a later analysis, V and J genes were assigned by comparing TCR nucleotide sequences against IMGT/GENE-DB human TR gene sequences. A later analysis assigned CDR3 sequences and most-parsimonious VDJ recombination scenarios with the TCRdist pipeline. In a later analysis, each TCR beta chain was defined by its CDR3 amino acid sequence together with its V-gene family, and reads without a unique V-gene family were excluded. As a way to deal with suspected cross-contamination and a sequencing artifact, a later analysis dropped under 600 nucleotide sequences that were highly shared and had low generation probability. For each public chain, a later analysis derived a clonal expansion index from normalized ranks of inferred template counts within each repertoire. In a later analysis, generation probabilities were computed with a VDJ recombination model fitted to out-of-frame rearrangements, and the resulting probabilities were checked against IGoR. A later analysis scored TCR-TCR, TCR-HLA and TCR-CMV co-occurrence with hypergeometric tests, applying a repertoire-size bias correction to TCR pairs. In a later analysis, false discovery rates were estimated by permuting HLA or CMV assignments 20 times. In a later analysis, co-occurring TCRs were grouped using DBSCAN, with TCRdist sequence similarity added in when clustering inside HLA-allele-positive subsets. Repertoires with fewer than 30,000 or more than 120,000 public chains, plus five repertoires with anomalous nucleotide sharing, were excluded from co-occurrence clustering. TCRdb carries this immuneACCESS record with in-frame sequences only. Its versions omit some clonotypes, under half of them owing to an unresolved V gene in the studies checked, with the rest unexplained. V, J and clone size were drawn from that table, and D and trimming were deduced from the DNA. The sample has about 130,000 clones on record, about four fifths of them singletons. The ten largest clonotypes hold approximately 10% of the sample.

The sequence derives from a male donor in good health and CMV-seropositive. The sample taken for sequencing was PBMCs.

CDR3 protein: CASSTTRASDTQYF. The DNA reads TGTGCCAGCAGTACGACTAGGGCTTCAGATACGCAGTATTTT. The V and J genes are TRBV6-4 and TRBJ2-3, with TRBD2 as a weak D call on 6 bases. The junction shows trimming of 5 bases on V and 4 bases on J, plus 13 bases between the germline ends. From the cysteine through the phenylalanine, the CDR3 covers 14 amino acids. This entry keeps only the CDR3 DNA: 42 bases, framed from base 1. In the germline V gene, CDR1 corresponds to MRHNA and CDR2 to SNTAGT.